The present T cell receptor (beta chain) was sequenced within a study of early T cells in non-severe SARS-CoV-2 infection. Study-wide context: Sequencing targeted bulk RNA from unsorted whole blood, leaving chains unpaired.

Tagging with unique molecular identifiers was applied to individual cDNA molecules. Via MiXCR, TCRdb re-called the 5' RACE reads, giving one row per CDR3 protein. The sample contains more than 30,000 distinct CDR3 sequences, 7.1% of which appear only once. This clonotype was counted at least ten times. No antigen is known for it. V shed 4 bases and J 0 bases; nucleotides not matched to a gene: 11. CDR1 is KGHDR and CDR2 is SFDVKD in the germline V gene. The CDR3 consists of 18 residues. Findings and caveats of the study: CD4 and private specificities were missed by VDJdb matching, which favored anti-spike CD8 responses.

Sample: whole blood, taken at baseline. The rearrangement uses TRBV24-1 and TRBJ2-1, with TRBD2 identical over 7 bases. This clonotype was sampled from an adult who was a healthcare worker with PCR-confirmed SARS-CoV-2 infection or an uninfected control (not recorded which). Written as DNA, the CDR3 is TGTGCCACCAGTGAACCCGGCGGGGGTAGTAGCTCCTACAATGAGCAGTTCTTC. Translated: CATSEPGGGSSSYNEQFF.